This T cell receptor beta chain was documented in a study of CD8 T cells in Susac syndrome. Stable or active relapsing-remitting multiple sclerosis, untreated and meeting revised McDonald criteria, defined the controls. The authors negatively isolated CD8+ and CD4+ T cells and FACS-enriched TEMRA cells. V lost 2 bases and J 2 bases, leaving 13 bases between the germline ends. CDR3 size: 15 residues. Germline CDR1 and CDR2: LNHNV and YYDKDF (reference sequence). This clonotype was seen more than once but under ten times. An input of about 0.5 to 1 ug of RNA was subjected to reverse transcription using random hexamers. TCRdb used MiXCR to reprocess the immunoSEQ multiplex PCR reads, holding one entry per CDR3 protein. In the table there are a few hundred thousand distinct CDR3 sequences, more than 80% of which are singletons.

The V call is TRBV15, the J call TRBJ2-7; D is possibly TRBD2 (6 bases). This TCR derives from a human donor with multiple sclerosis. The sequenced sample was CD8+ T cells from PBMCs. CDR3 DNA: TGTGCCACCAGCAGACCTGGCGGGGCCCCCTACGAGCAGTACTTC. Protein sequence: CATSRPGGAPYEQYF.